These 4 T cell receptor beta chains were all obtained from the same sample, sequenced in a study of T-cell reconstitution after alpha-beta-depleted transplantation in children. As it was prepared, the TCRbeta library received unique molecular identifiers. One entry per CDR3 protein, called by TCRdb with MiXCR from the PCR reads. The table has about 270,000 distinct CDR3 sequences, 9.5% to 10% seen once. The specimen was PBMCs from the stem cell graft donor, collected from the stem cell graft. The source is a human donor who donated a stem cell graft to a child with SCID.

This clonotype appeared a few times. The CDR3 reads CASSPDPQGNYGYTF. CDR3 DNA sequence: TGCGCCAGCAGCCCCGACCCTCAGGGGAACTATGGCTACACCTTC. The chain carries TRBV5-1 and TRBJ1-2, with D tentatively TRBD1 (6 bases). Looked up from germline, CDR1 is SGHRS and CDR2 is YFSETQ. The CDR3 has 15 residues. V shed 4 bases and J shed 2 bases, with 15 bases lying between them.

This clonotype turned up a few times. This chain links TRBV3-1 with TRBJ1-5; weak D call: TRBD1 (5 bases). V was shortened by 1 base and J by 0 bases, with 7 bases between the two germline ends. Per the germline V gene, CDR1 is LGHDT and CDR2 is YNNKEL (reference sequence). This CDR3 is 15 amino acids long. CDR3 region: CASSQGTTSNQPQHF. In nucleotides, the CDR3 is TGTGCCAGCAGCCAAGGGACAACTAGCAATCAGCCCCAGCATTTT.

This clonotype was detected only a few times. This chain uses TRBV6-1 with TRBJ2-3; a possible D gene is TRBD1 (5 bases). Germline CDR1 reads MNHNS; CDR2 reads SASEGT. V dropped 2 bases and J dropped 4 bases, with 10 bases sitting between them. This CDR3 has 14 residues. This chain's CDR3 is CASSEWQGADTQYF. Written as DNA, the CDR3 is TGTGCCAGCAGTGAATGGCAGGGCGCAGATACGCAGTATTTT.

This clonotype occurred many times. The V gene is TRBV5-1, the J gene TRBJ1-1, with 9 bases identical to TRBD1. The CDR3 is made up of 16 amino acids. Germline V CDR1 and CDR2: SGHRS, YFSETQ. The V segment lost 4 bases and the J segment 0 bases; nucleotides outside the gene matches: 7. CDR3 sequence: CASSARTGDLNTEAFF. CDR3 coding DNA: TGCGCCAGCAGCGCCAGGACAGGGGACTTGAACACTGAAGCTTTCTTT.